This T cell receptor beta chain came from a study of siplizumab effects on memory and regulatory T cells (dated by TCRdb to about 2019). Notes on the research overall: Paired mixed lymphocyte reactions were run with siplizumab at 1 ug/mL and without drug, across about 8 responder-stimulator pairs. The study examined how the anti-CD2 antibody siplizumab affects alloreactive T-cell subsets in allogeneic mixed lymphocyte reactions built from human PBMCs. Broader findings and caveats from the paper: Sequences below about 10^-5 frequency were poorly captured, so only a minor fraction of alloreactive clones could be mapped to unstimulated subsets. Among mappable alloreactive CD4+ clones, an average Treg-derived fraction of roughly 71% was observed with siplizumab, compared with 25% to 30% in control reactions. The cumulative frequency of alloreactive sequences that could be traced back to unstimulated CD4+ memory T cells was significantly reduced by siplizumab. Roughly 75-97% of proliferating CD4+ or CD8+ clones could not be assigned a naive or memory phenotype. Whether proliferating Tregs from siplizumab cultures actually had suppressive function was not functionally confirmed. Unstimulated naive T cells appeared to be more diverse than memory T cells, and naive cells seemed to make a substantial contribution to the alloresponse.

This clone registers as medium-sized (0.01 to 0.1%) within its sample. Which antigen it targets is not known. The input lacks base qualities; no much larger clone sits a single base away. The library was prepared using the immunoSEQ multiplex PCR assay. Approximately 100,000 TCR templates per sample were assayed on the deep sequencing platform. Genomic DNA extracted from sorted T cells was the material used for TCRbeta CDR3 sequencing. From the authors' description of their analysis: The R programming language was used for clonal analysis of the TCRbeta CDR3 data. Alloreactive CD4+ and CD8+ clones were defined by comparing unstimulated samples with post-reaction CFSE-low samples. By matching sequences to the repertoires of sorted unstimulated Treg and non-Treg cells, each alloreactive CD4+ clone was assigned a regulatory or non-regulatory origin. Drawn from immuneACCESS, this table holds only the in-frame rearrangements with V and J called that TCRdb kept. Clones are partly lost; checked studies trace under half to an unresolved V gene and leave the rest unexplained. V and J calls and clone size follow that table, whereas D and trimming were derived from the DNA. The table for this sample lists several thousand clones; 35% to 40% of them were counted only once. Of the sample, roughly 5% is held by the ten largest clones.

Cells in the mixed lymphocyte reaction were cultured together at 37 degrees C for about 6 days. Responder PBMCs were labelled with CFSE and stimulator PBMCs were labelled with Violet Dye, after which the responder and stimulator PBMCs were mixed at a 1:1 ratio. TCRbeta CDR3 sequencing was performed on sorted unstimulated T cells and on proliferating T cells recovered from mixed lymphocyte reactions. Fresh whole blood from approximately ten HLA-typed healthy donors was used to isolate PBMCs. Proliferating CFSE-low responder T cells were FACS-sorted after the mixed lymphocyte reaction for TCR sequencing. Counted from cysteine to phenylalanine, this CDR3 has 12 amino acids. The DNA shown is the 36-base CDR3, in frame from base 1. The germline V gene (reference sequence) yields LNHNV for CDR1 and YYDKDF for CDR2. V sheds 9 bases and J sheds 3 bases, leaving 9 bases between their ends.

The rearrangement joined TRBV15 to TRBJ2-1, with TRBD2 as a weak D call on 5 bases. Sequencing input: CFSE-low (dividing) CD8+ T cells sorted from an allogeneic mixed lymphocyte reaction. This TCR came from a human donor in good health; the cells came from an allogeneic mixed lymphocyte reaction. Read as DNA, the sequence is TGTGCCACACGGACTGGCTACAATGAGCAGTTCTTC. Translated, it gives CATRTGYNEQFF.